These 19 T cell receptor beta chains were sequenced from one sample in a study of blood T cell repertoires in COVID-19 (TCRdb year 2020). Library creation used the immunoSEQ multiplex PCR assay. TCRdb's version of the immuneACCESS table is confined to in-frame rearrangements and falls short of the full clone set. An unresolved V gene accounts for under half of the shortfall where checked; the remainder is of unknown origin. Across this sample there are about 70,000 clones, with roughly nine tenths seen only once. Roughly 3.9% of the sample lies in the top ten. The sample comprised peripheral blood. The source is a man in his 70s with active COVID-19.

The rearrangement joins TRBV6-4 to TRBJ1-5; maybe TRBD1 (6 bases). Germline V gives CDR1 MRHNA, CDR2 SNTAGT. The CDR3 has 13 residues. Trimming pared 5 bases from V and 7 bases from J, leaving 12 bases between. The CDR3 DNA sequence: TGTGCCAGCAGTAGGGACATGCGGCAGCCCCAGCATTTT. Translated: CASSRDMRQPQHF.

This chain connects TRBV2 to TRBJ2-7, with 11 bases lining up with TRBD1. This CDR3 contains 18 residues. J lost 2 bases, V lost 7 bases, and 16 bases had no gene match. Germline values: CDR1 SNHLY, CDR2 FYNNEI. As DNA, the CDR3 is TGTGCCAGCACCGGGACAGGGGGGTGGGCTAGCGGGGCCTACGAGCAGTACTTC. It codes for CASTGTGGWASGAYEQYF.

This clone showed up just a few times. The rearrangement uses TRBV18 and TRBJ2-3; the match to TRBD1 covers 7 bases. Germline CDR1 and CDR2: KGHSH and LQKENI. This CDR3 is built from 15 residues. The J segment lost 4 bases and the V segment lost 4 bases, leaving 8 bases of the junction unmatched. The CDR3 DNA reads TGTGCCAGCTCACAGGGGGCGTTTAGGGCAGATACGCAGTATTTT. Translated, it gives CASSQGAFRADTQYF.

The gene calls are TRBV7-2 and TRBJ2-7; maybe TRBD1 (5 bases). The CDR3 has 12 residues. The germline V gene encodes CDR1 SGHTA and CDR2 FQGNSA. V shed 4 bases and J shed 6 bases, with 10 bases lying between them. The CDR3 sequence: CASSWGLGEQYF. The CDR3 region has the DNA TGTGCCAGCAGCTGGGGCCTAGGCGAGCAGTACTTC.

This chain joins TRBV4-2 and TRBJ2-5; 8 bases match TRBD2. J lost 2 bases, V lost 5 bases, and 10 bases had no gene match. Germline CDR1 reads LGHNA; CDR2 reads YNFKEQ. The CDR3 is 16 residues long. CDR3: CASSSAGGGLQETQYF. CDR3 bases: TGTGCCAGCAGCTCGGCCGGGGGGGGCCTACAAGAGACCCAGTACTTC.

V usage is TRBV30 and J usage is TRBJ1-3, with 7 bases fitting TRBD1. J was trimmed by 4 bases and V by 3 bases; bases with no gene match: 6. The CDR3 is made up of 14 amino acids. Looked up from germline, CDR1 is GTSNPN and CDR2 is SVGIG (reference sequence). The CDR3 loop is CAWRPTGSGNTIYF. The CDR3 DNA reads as TGTGCCTGGAGACCGACAGGGTCCGGAAACACCATATATTTT. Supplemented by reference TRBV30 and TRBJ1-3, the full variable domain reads SQTIHQWPATLVQPVGSPLSLECTVEGTSNPNLYWYRQAAGRGLQLLFYSVGIGQISSEVPQNLSASRPQDRQFILSSKKLLLSDSGFYLCAWRPTGSGNTIYFGEGSWLTVV.

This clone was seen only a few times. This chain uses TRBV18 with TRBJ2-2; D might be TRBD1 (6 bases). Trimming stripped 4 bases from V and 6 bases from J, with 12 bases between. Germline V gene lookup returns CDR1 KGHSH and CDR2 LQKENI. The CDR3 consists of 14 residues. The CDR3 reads CASSLQGNAGELFF. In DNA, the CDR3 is TGTGCCAGCTCACTACAGGGTAACGCCGGGGAGCTGTTTTTT.

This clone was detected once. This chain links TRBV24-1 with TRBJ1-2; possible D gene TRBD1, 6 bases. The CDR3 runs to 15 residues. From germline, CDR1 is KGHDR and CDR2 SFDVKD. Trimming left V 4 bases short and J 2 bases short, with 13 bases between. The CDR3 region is CATSDTGQRNYGYTF. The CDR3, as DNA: TGTGCCACCAGTGACACGGGACAAAGGAACTATGGCTACACCTTC.

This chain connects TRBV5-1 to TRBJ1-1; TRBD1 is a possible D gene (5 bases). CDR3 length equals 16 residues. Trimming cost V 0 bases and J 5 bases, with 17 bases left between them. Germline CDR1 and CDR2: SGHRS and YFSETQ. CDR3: CASSLAGGDPLTEAFF. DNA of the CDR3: TGCGCCAGCAGCTTGGCCGGGGGGGACCCGTTGACTGAAGCTTTCTTT.

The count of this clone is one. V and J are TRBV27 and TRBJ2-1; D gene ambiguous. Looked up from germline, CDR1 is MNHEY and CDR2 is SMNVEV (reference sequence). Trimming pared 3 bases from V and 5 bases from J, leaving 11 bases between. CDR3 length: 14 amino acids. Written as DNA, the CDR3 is TGTGCCAGCAGTTTGGGTCCCGGAGACAATGAGCAGTTCTTC. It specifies CASSLGPGDNEQFF.

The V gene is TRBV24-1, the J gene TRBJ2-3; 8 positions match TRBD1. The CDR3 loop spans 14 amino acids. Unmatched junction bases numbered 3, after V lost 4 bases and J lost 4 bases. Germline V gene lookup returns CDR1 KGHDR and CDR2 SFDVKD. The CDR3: CATSDPGGADTQYF. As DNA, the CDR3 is TGTGCCACCAGTGACCCAGGGGGCGCAGATACGCAGTATTTT.

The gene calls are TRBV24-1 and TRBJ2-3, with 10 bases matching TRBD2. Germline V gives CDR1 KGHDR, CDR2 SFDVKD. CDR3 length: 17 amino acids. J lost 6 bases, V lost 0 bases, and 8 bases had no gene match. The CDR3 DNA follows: TGTGCCACCAGTGATTTGTCCAGCGGGAGGGCCGGGGATACGCAGTATTTT. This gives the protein CATSDLSSGRAGDTQYF.

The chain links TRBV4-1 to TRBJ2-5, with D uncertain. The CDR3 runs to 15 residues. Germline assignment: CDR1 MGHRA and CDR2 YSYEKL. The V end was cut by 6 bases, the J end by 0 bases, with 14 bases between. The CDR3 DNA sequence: TGCGCCAGCAGTCCAAGTAACGGGTACCAAGAGACCCAGTACTTC. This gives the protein CASSPSNGYQETQYF.

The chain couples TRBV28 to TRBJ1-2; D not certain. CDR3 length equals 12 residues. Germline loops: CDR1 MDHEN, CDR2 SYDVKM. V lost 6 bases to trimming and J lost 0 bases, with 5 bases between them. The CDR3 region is CASRTPNYGYTF. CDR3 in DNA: TGTGCCAGCAGGACACCTAACTATGGCTACACCTTC.

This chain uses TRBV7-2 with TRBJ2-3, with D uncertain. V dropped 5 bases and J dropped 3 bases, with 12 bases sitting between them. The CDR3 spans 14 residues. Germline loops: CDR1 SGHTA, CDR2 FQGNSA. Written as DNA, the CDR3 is TGTGCCAGCAGCGCATCAGGTGGGACAGATACGCAGTATTTT. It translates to CASSASGGTDTQYF.

The CDR3 nucleotides read TGTGCCAGCTCACCACCGACAGGGGACTTGGTTGAAGCTTTCTTT. Its translation is CASSPPTGDLVEAFF. V is TRBV18 and J is TRBJ1-1; 8 positions agree with TRBD1. CDR3 length: 15 amino acids. The junction had 7 bases not matched to a gene; V was cut back by 0 bases and J by 7 bases. Per germline, CDR1 KGHSH and CDR2 LQKENI.

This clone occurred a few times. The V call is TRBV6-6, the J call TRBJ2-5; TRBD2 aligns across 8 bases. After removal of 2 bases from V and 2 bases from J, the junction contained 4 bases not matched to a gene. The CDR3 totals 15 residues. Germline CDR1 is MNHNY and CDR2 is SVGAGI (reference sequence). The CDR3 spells CASSYVAGWQETQYF. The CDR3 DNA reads TGTGCCAGCAGTTACGTAGCGGGGTGGCAAGAGACCCAGTACTTC.

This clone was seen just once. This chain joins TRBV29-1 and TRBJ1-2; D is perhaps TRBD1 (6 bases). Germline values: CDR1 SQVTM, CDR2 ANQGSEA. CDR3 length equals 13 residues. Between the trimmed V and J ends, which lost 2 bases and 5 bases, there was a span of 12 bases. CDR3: CSVEQGPGYGYTF. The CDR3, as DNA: TGCAGCGTTGAACAGGGGCCAGGGTATGGCTACACCTTC.

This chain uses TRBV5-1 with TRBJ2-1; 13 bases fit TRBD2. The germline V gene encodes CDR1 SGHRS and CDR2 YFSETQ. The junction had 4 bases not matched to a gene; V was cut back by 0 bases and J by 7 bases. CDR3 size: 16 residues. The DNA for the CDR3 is TGCGCCAGCAGCTTGGGTTGGACTAGCGGGGGAAATGAGCAGTTCTTC. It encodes CASSLGWTSGGNEQFF.